This T cell receptor (beta chain) was captured by sequencing in a study of regulatory T cells in long-lasting Graves disease (dated by TCRdb to about 2021). Background for the entire study: Persistent Graves' disease was defined as antithyroid drug treatment for over 5 years with persistently positive TSH receptor autoantibodies. Patients with persistent Graves' disease were compared with patients with newly diagnosed Graves' disease using TCR sequencing and RNA sequencing of peripheral blood. The study took place in China and was registered as a clinical trial. A total of 33 samples underwent TCR sequencing, from around 13 patients with persistent Graves' disease and roughly 20 patients with newly diagnosed Graves' disease. In the clinical cohort, patients with persistent Graves' disease had used antithyroid drugs for an average of around 10 years.

In the case of this clonotype: The antigen it recognizes is unknown. No base quality information exists; no much larger clone differs at one position.

Receptor amplification or capture employed multiplex PCR. The reads were generated on an Illumina HiSeq 4000. iRepertoire HTBI primers and Arm-PCR amplification of CDR3 regions were used to construct TCR beta libraries. Before sequencing, the PCR products went through gel purification. The paper's processing steps were these. A total of roughly 58 TRBV and 14 TRBJ segments were identified across samples and were used for gene usage analysis of CDR3 amino acid clonotypes. COPE and FqMerger were used to merge the filtered high-quality paired reads into contigs. BLAST was used to align contigs to IMGT TRBV, TRBD and TRBJ reference genes, with CDR3 defined following IMGT. Any clonotype with a frequency above 0.1% was counted as a highly expanded clone. Repertoire diversity was measured by Shannon entropy, and V-J evenness by the Gini coefficient. A clonotype found in more than one individual was treated as public. Through fastp at Q25 and MiXCR, TCRdb rebuilt clones from the public reads, retaining in-frame beta chains. For every CDR3 protein sequence, its rows merge into one entry that carries the most common genes and DNA. TCRdb assigned the V and J calls; the authors' analysis was not used. Counted in this sample were 500,000 to 800,000 distinct CDR3 sequences; 25% to 30% of them appeared once. Around 42% of the sample rests with the top ten.

In the paper's terms, the time point label means: persistent/refractory GD, antithyroid drugs over 5 years with positive TRAb. For both TCR sequencing and RNA sequencing, RNA was extracted from PBMCs using TRIzol. The diagnosis of Graves' disease followed American Thyroid Association guidelines. Recruitment of patients was carried out at an endocrinology department in Xi'an, China. Each patient gave approximately 8.8 milliliters of peripheral blood, collected in an EDTA anticoagulant tube. PBMCs were isolated by Ficoll Paque Plus density gradient separation without further T cell sorting. An Agilent 2100 Bioanalyzer and agarose gel were used to check RNA quality, while a NanoDrop 2000 measured RNA concentration. General findings and caveats noted by the study authors: The authors noted that the small sample size was a limitation that may lower accuracy. Compared with newly diagnosed patients, patients with persistent Graves' disease had lower TCR Shannon entropy and fewer highly expanded clones, which suggests clonal expansion. Sequencing and analysis were limited to the TCR beta chain. Persistent patients shared more public clonotypes among themselves (approximately 2,500) than newly diagnosed patients did (about 970). TRBV28, TRBJ1-2 and TRBJ2-5 were preferentially used in persistent disease, while TRBV20-1 and TRBJ2-1 were favored in newly diagnosed disease. Peripheral blood alone was examined, since thyroid tissue, which constituted the primary lesion, could not be accessed.

V is pared back by 2 bases and J by 1 base, with 12 bases lying between the germline termini. The CDR3 runs 16 amino acids, cysteine and phenylalanine included. Only the CDR3 portion is preserved as DNA: 48 bases, with reading frame beginning at the first base. The sequence links TRBV12-3 or TRBV12-4 to TRBJ1-5; the D gene lacks a confident call. The sequenced sample was peripheral blood mononuclear cells (PBMCs), obtained when the disease was refractory, from a patient treated with antithyroid drugs. This sequence was found in a female donor with Graves disease. The nucleotides read TGTGCCAGCAGTTTACAGCAAATAGGGAGCAATCAGCCCCAGCATTTT. Protein translation: CASSLQQIGSNQPQHF.